This T cell receptor beta chain was recorded in a study of cytomegalovirus exposure and HLA in healthy donors. The PCR was carried out with 60 Vbeta primers and 13 Jbeta primers. Some clones are missing from TCRdb's copy, which holds only in-frame ones; the method was immunoSEQ multiplex PCR. The profile covers around 130,000 clones, with about 85% appearing a single time and roughly 1.7% taken by the ten largest. Whole-study results and caveats: Per a later analysis, approximately 16,000 TCR beta sequences showed association with HLA alleles at 0.05 false discovery rate. Per a prior analysis, the majority of TCR beta V segments were productive roughly 87% or roughly 30% of the time.

Comments on this clone: Its antigen is still unknown.

The CDR3 is 15 residues long. Germline V gives CDR1 MGHRA, CDR2 YSYEKL. V dropped 3 bases and J dropped 5 bases, with 13 bases sitting between them. The receptor's source is a boy younger than 18 in good health and CMV-seronegative. The sample consisted of PBMCs. This chain uses TRBV4-1 with TRBJ1-4; D is unresolved. DNA of the CDR3: TGCGCCAGCAGCCATGCCGGGATAGAGAATGAAAAACTGTTTTTT. It codes for CASSHAGIENEKLFF.